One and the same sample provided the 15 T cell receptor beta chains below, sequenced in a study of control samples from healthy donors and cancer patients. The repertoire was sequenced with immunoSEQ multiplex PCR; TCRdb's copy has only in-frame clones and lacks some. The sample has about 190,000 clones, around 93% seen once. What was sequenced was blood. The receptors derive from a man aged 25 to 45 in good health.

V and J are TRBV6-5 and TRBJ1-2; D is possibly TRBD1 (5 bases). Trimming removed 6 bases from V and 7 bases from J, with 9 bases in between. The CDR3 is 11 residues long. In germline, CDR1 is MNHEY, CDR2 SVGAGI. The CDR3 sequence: CASSPGGGYTF. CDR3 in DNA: TGTGCCAGCAGCCCCGGGGGTGGCTACACCTTC.

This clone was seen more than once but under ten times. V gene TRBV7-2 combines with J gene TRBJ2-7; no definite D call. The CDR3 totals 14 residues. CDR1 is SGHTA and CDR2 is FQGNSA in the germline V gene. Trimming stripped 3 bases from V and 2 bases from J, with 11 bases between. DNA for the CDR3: TGTGCCAGCAGCTTCGCAGGAACAACCTACGAGCAGTACTTC. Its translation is CASSFAGTTYEQYF.

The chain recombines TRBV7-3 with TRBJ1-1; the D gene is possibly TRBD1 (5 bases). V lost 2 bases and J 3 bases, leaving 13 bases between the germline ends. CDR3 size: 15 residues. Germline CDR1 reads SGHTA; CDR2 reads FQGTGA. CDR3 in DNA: TGTGCCAGCAGCTTATACCCGGGGGGAGACACTGAAGCTTTCTTT. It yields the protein CASSLYPGGDTEAFF.

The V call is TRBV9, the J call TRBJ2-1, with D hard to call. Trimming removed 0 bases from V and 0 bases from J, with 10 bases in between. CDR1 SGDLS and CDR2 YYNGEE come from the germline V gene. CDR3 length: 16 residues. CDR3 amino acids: CASSVAQARSYNEQFF. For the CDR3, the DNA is TGTGCCAGCAGCGTAGCTCAGGCCCGCTCCTACAATGAGCAGTTCTTC.

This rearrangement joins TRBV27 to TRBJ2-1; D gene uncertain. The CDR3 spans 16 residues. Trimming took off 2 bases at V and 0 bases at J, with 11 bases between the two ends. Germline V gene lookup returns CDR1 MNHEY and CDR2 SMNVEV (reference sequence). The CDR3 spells CASSLLLANSYNEQFF. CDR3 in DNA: TGTGCCAGCAGTTTACTATTAGCCAACTCCTACAATGAGCAGTTCTTC.

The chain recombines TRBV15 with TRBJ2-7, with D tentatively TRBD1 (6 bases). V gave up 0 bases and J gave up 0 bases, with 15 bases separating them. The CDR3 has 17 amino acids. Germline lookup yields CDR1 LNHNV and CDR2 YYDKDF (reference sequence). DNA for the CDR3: TGTGCCACCAGCAGAGATTTAAAGGGGGACGGCTCCTACGAGCAGTACTTC. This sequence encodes CATSRDLKGDGSYEQYF. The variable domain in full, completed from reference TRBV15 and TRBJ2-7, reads DAMVIQNPRYQVTQFGKPVTLSCSQTLNHNVMYWYQQKSSQAPKLLFHYYDKDFNNEADTPDNFQSRRPNTSFCFLDIRSPGLGDTAMYLCATSRDLKGDGSYEQYFGPGTRLTVT.

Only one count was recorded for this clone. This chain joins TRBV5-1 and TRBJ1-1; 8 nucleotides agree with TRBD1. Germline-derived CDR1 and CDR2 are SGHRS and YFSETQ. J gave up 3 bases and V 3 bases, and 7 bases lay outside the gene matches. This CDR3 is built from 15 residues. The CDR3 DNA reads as TGCGCCAGCAGCTCGCACTCGACAGGGGACACTGAAGCTTTCTTT. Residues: CASSSHSTGDTEAFF.

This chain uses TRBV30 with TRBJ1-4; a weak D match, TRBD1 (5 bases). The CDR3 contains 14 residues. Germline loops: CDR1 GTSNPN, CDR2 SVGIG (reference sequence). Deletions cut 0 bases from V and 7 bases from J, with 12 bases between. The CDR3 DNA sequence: TGTGCCTGGAGTGTAAAAGGGGCAGGTGAAAAACTGTTTTTT. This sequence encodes CAWSVKGAGEKLFF.

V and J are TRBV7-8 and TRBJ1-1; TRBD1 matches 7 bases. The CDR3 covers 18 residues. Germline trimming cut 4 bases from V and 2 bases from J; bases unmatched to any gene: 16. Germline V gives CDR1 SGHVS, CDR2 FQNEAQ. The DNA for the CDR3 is TGTGCCAGCAGCTCTACCGGGACAGCTTCAAGATTAAACACTGAAGCTTTCTTT. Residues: CASSSTGTASRLNTEAFF.

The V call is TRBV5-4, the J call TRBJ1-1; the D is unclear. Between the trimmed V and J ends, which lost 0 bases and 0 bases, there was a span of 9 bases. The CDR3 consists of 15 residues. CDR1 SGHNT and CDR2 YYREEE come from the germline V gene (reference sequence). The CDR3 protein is CASSLEALMNTEAFF. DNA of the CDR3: TGTGCCAGCAGCTTGGAAGCCTTAATGAACACTGAAGCTTTCTTT. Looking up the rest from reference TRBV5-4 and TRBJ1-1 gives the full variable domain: ETGVTQSPTHLIKTRGQQVTLRCSSQSGHNTVSWYQQALGQGPQFIFQYYREEENGRGNFPPRFSGLQFPNYSSELNVNALELDDSALYLCASSLEALMNTEAFFGQGTRLTVV.

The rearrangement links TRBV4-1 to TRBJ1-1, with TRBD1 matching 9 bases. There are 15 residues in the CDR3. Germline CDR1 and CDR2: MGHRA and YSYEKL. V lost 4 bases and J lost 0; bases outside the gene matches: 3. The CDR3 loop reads CASSLGTGMNTEAFF. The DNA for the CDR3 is TGCGCCAGCAGCCTAGGGACAGGGATGAACACTGAAGCTTTCTTT.

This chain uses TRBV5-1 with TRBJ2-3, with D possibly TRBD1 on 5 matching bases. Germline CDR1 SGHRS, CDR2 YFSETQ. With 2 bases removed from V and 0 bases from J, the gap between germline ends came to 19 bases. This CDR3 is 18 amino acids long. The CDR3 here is CASSFYGMDTASTDTQYF. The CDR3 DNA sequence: TGCGCCAGCAGCTTTTATGGAATGGACACTGCTAGCACAGATACGCAGTATTTT.

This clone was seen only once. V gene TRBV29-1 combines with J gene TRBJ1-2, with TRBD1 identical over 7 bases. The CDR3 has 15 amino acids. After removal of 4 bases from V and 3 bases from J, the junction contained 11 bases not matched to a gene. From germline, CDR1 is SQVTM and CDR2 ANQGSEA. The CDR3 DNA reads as TGCAGCGTTGTTAGAGACAGGGTAGTCGACTATGGCTACACCTTC. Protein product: CSVVRDRVVDYGYTF.

The CDR3 bases are TGTGCCAGCAGTTACTCGGGACGGGGGCCCGGCATTCAGTACTTC. This gives the protein CASSYSGRGPGIQYF. The chain employs TRBV6-5 and TRBJ2-4; the D call may be TRBD1 or TRBD2 (6 bases each). CDR3 length equals 15 residues. V lost 0 bases to trimming and J lost 9 bases, with 15 bases between them. Germline values: CDR1 MNHEY, CDR2 SVGAGI.

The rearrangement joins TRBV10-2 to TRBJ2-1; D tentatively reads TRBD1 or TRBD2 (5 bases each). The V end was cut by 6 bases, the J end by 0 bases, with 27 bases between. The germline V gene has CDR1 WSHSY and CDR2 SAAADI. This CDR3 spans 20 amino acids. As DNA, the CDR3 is TGCGCCAGCAGGCAAAATCACCGGGACGGAGAGATTACCTCCTACAATGAGCAGTTCTTC. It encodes CASRQNHRDGEITSYNEQFF.